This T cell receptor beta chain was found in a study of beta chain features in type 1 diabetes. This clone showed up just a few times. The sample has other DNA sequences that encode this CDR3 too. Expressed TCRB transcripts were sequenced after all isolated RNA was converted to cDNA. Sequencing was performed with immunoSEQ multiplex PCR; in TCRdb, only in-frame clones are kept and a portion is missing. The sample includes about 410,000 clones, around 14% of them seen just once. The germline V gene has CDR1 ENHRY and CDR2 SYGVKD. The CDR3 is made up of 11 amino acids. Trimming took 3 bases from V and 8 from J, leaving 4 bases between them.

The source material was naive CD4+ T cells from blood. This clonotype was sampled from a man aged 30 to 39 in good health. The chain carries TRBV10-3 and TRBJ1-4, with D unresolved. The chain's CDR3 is CAISDGEKLFF. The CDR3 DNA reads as TGTGCCATCAGTGATGGCGAAAAACTGTTTTTT.